The sequence of this TCR beta chain was determined in a study of T cell clusters in autoimmune cytopenias. General observations from the study: Functional roles of the in silico T cell clusters still await experimental validation.

To note about this clonotype: The antigen is not known.

Multiplex touch-down PCR amplified TRB using TRB-A and TRB-B pools in one tube. Each CDR3 protein gets one entry in TCRdb, which reprocessed the multiplex PCR reads and gives no DNA. This sample's table reports some 6,100 distinct CDR3 sequences. TRB was amplified from approximately 250 ng of peripheral blood genomic DNA per sample. These same records also appear under a second study, on T cell repertoires in aging, cancer and after chemotherapy. That study reports: Age-matched healthy donors had significantly more diverse, less clonal blood TCR repertoires than untreated cancer patients.

The sequence was collected from a human donor in good health. What was sequenced was peripheral blood.

CDR3 region: CASSRAGSPYNEQFF. The chain has TRBV5-4 and TRBJ2-1. Germline assignment: CDR1 SGHNT and CDR2 YYREEE (reference sequence). This CDR3 comprises 15 residues.